This T cell receptor (beta chain) appears in the sequencing data of a study of blood T cell repertoires in COVID-19. Study-level background: PBMCs, B-cell-depleted T cells, or T cells provided the cDNA or gDNA that made up the material.

V was pared by 5 bases and J by 11 bases, with 13 bases between. This CDR3 has 13 amino acids. Germline V CDR1 and CDR2: MNHEY, SVGAGI. In the study's own analysis: Nucleated cell counts were estimated from reference gene primer amplification. Profiled with immunoSEQ multiplex PCR; TCRdb holds only in-frame clones, not every one. The V and J calls and clone size were taken over from that table, and D and trimming were inferred from the DNA. Among 210,000 or so clones listed, 75% to 85% were seen once. This study enrolled people aged 18 to 89 from around 26 US geographic areas. Assignment of participants to cohorts was predicated upon participant-reported clinical history.

The rearrangement uses TRBV6-5 and TRBJ1-6; D gene ambiguous. This TCR came from a man aged 25-45 years with acute COVID-19. Material for sequencing was PBMCs or T cells enriched from blood (not recorded which). CDR3 sequence (DNA): TGTGCCAGCAGTACCCGGGTATTGACACCCCTCCACTTT. Encoded protein: CASSTRVLTPLHF.